This TCR beta chain comes out of a study of T cells in Graves' hyperthyroidism and ophthalmopathy. Broader study findings: Ophthalmopathy was distinguished from stable hyperthyroidism by 13 V-J signatures. Ophthalmopathy onset followed model prediction by a median approximately six months.

CDR1 is MNHNS and CDR2 is SASEGT in the germline V gene. The CDR3 sequence is 18 residues long. J was trimmed by 5 bases and V by 4 bases; bases with no gene match: 15. This clonotype has at least ten counts. What it recognizes is unknown. There were TCR beta CDR3 regions amplified from RNA transcripts. Primed by the HTBI set, a first-round RT-PCR was run on the TCR CDR3. TCRdb processed the multiplex PCR reads anew with MiXCR; each CDR3 protein has one entry. The data show approximately 380,000 distinct CDR3 sequences, roughly 18% seen once. Ophthalmopathy patients all had a Clinical Activity Score of at least 3, a NOSPECS grade of at least 4 and disease under 3 months old. Uncontrolled infection, other autoimmune disease, pregnancy or lactation led to exclusion.

Sequences were obtained from blood. The clonotype was recovered from a man aged 18 to 29 with Graves' ophthalmopathy. V gene TRBV6-1 combines with J gene TRBJ2-1, with 9 bases aligning to TRBD1. The CDR3 DNA sequence: TGTGCCAGCAGTGCTCTTAAGGGAGACAGGGGGAGGAACAATGAGCAGTTCTTC. Its translation: CASSALKGDRGRNNEQFF.